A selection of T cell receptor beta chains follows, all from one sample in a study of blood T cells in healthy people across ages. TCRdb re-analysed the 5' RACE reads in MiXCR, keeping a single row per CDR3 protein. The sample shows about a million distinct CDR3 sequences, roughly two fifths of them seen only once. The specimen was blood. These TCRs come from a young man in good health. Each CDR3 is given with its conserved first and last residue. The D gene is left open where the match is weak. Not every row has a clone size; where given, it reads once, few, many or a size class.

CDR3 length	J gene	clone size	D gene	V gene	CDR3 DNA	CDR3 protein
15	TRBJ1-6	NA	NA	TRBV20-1	TGCAGTGCTAGGCCGGGACTCTCCTATAATTCACCCCTCCACTTT	CSARPGLSYNSPLHF
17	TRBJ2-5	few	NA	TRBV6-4	TGTGCCAGCAGTGACTCAAGGGCAGACGGGGAGGTAGAAGAGCAGTACTTC	CASSDSRADGEVEEQYF
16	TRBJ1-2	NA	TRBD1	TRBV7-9	TGTGCCAGCAGCTTAGCCGGGACAGCCAACCCCTATGGCTACACCTTC	CASSLAGTANPYGYTF
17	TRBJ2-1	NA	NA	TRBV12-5	TGTGCTAGTGGGTTTGCCACCCCGGGACTGGAGTTCAATGAGCAGTTCTTC	CASGFATPGLEFNEQFF
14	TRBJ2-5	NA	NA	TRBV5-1	TGCGCCAGCAGCTTGGGGGATCCCCAAGGAGAGCAGTACTTC	CASSLGDPQGEQYF
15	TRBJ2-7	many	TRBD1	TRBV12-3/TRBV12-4	TGTGCCAGCAGTTTCGAACAGGGGGCCCCCTACGAGCAGTACTTC	CASSFEQGAPYEQYF
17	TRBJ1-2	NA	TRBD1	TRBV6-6	TGTGCCTGCACCCGGGGGACAGGGTTCAAACCTGGCTATGGCTACACCTTC	CACTRGTGFKPGYGYTF
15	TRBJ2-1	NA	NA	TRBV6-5	TGTGCCAGCAGGCCGCCCTCGGGGGAATACAATGAGCAGTTCTTC	CASRPPSGEYNEQFF
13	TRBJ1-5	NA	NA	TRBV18	TGTGCCAGCTCACAAGATCAAGAACAGCCCCAGCATTTT	CASSQDQEQPQHF
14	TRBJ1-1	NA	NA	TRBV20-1	TGCAGTGCTTTACAACAGATTCAAAACACTGAAGCTTTCTTT	CSALQQIQNTEAFF
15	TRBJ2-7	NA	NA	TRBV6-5	TGTGCCAGCAGTTCCGGAACAGGGTTCTCCTACGAGCAGTACTTC	CASSSGTGFSYEQYF
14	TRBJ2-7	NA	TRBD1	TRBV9	TGTGCCAGCAGCGTAGGACAGGGGAAGAATGAGCAGTACTTC	CASSVGQGKNEQYF
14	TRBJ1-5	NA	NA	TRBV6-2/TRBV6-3	TGTGCCAGCAGCTACCAATTGCAGAGTCAGCCCCAGCATTTT	CASSYQLQSQPQHF
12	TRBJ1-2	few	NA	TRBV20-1	TGCAGTGCTAGAAAAGGGACGCTTGGCTACACCTTC	CSARKGTLGYTF
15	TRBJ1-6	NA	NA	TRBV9	TGTGCCAGCAGCCCTTCGCACGATGCCTTCTCAGCCCTCCACTTT	CASSPSHDAFSALHF
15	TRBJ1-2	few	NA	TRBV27	TGTGCCAGCAGTCTACGTTGGCAGAGCAACTATGGCTACACCTTC	CASSLRWQSNYGYTF
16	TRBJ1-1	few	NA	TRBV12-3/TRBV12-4	TGTGCCAGCACCCCCGAAGGCGGGCTGGGGAACACTGAAGCTTTCTTT	CASTPEGGLGNTEAFF
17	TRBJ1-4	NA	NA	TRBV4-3	TGCGCCAGCAGCCAAAGTGCTGGGTGGGGAAGGAGTGAAAAACTGTTTTTT	CASSQSAGWGRSEKLFF
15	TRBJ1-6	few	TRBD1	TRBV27	TGTGCCAGCAGTTTTGGGACAGGGGTAAATTCACCCCTCCACTTT	CASSFGTGVNSPLHF
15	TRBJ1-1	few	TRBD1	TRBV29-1	TGCAGCGTTGAAGTTGGGCCAGGGGGGGAGGGTGAAGCTTTCTTT	CSVEVGPGGEGEAFF
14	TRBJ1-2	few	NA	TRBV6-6	TGTGCCAGCCTACCTTGGACCGGATCCTATGGCTACACCTTC	CASLPWTGSYGYTF
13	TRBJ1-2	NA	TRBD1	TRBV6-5	TGTGCCAGCAGAAAAACAGGGGCTCATGGCTACACCTTC	CASRKTGAHGYTF
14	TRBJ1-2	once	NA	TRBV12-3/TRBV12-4	TGTGCCAGCAGTCACGGACAGACACCCTATGGCTACACCTTC	CASSHGQTPYGYTF
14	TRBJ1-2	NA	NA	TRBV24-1	TGTGCCACCAGTGGGGCGGGAGTAACCTATGGCTACACCTTC	CATSGAGVTYGYTF
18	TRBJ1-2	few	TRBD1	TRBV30	TGTGCCTGGAAGGCCAGGGGGCTTTCCGCGACTGCTAACTATGGCTACACCTTC	CAWKARGLSATANYGYTF
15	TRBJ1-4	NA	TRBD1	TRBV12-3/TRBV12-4	TGTGCCAGCAGTGCCTTGACAGGGGGCGGTGAAAAACTGTTTTTT	CASSALTGGGEKLFF
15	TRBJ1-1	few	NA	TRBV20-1	TGCAGTGCTAGAGATCCAGGGGTGGGAAAAACTGAAGCTTTCTTT	CSARDPGVGKTEAFF
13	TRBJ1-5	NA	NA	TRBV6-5	TGTGCCAGCAGGATGGACGGCAATCAGCCCCAGCATTTT	CASRMDGNQPQHF
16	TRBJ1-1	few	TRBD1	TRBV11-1	TGTGCCAGCAGCTTAGACCTCAGGGGGCGGCAAACTGAAGCTTTCTTT	CASSLDLRGRQTEAFF
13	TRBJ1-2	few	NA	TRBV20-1	TGCAGTGCTAGTCGCGGGACGTTCTATGGCTACACCTTC	CSASRGTFYGYTF
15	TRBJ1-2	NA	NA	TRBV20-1	TGCAGTGCTAGAGATCTTGGACAGCCGAACTATGGCTACACCTTC	CSARDLGQPNYGYTF
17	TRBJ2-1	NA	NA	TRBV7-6	TGTGCCAGCAGCTTAGCTTCAGGAGGGGGAGCCTTTAATGAGCAGTTCTTC	CASSLASGGGAFNEQFF
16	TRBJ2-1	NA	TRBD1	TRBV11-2	TGTGCCAGCAGCTTAGGGCCGGGACAGGGTCGGGATGAGCAGTTCTTC	CASSLGPGQGRDEQFF
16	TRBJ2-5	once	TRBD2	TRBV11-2	TGTGCCAGCAGCTTAGATTCGGGACTAGCTCGCAATGAGCAGTACTTC	CASSLDSGLARNEQYF
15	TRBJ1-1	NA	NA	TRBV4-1	TGCGCCAGCAGCCCAAACTCGGGATTAATTACTGAAGCTTTCTTT	CASSPNSGLITEAFF
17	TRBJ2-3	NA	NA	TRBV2	TGTGCCAGCAGTGAAGCGTCACTCAGGGGGGGCACAGATACGCAGTATTTT	CASSEASLRGGTDTQYF
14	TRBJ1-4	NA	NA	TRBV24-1	TGTGCCAGCAGTCCACCGGGGGGCAGGGAAAAACTGTTTTTT	CASSPPGGREKLFF
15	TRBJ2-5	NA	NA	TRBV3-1	TGTGCCAGCAGCCAAGATACAGGGTATTCGGAGACCCAGTACTTC	CASSQDTGYSETQYF
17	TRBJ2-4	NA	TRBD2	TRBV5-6	TGTGCCAGCAGCTCCGATCGGACTAGCGGCGTTACACGTGAGCAGTACTTC	CASSSDRTSGVTREQYF
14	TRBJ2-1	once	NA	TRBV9	TGTGCCAGCAGCGTAGGGTCGTTCAAGAATGAGCAGTTCTTC	CASSVGSFKNEQFF
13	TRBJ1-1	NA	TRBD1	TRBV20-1	TGCAGTGCTAGAGAAGACAGGGGCTGTAAAGCTTTCTTT	CSAREDRGCKAFF
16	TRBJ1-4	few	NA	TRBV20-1	TGCAGTGCTAGATTCTTCGGGGGTCCAACTAATGAAAAACTGTTTTTT	CSARFFGGPTNEKLFF
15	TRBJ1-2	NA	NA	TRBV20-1	TGCAGTGCTAGAGGAAGGGACGGACGTAACTATGGCTACACCTTC	CSARGRDGRNYGYTF
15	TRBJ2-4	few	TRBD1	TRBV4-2	TGTGCCGGCAGCCAAGATAGGGACAGGGGGGACATTCAGTACTTC	CAGSQDRDRGDIQYF
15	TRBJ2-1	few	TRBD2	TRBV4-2	TGTGCCAGCAGCCAAGATTTGGCGGGGGGGCTTGAGCAGTTCTTC	CASSQDLAGGLEQFF
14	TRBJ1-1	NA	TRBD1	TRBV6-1	TGTGCCAGCAGGCAGGGGGCGGGAAACACTGAAGCTTTCTTT	CASRQGAGNTEAFF
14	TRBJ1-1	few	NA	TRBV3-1	TGTGCCAGCAGCCAAGACGCATCCCCAACTGAAGCTTTCTTT	CASSQDASPTEAFF
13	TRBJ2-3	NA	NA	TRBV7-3	TGTGCCAGCAGCACCACCGGTTCTGGTACGCAGTATTTT	CASSTTGSGTQYF
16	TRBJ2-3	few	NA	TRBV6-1	TGTGCCAGCAGAGATCTAAGGCCCGTCGGCACAGATACGCAGTATTTT	CASRDLRPVGTDTQYF
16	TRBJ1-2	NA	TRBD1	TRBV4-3	TGCGCCAGCAGCCAATCTCAGGGGGGGGCTGTAGCTGGTTACACCTTC	CASSQSQGGAVAGYTF
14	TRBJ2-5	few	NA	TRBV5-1	TGCGCCAGCAGCTTAATAACGAGTGCGGAGACCCAGTACTTC	CASSLITSAETQYF
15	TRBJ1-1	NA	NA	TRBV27	TGTGCCAGCAGTTTATCCGCCGCGGGGAACACTGAAGCTTTCTTT	CASSLSAAGNTEAFF
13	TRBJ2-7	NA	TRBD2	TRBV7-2	TGTGCCTGCCGGGGGGGGAGTTTTTACGAGCAGTACTTC	CACRGGSFYEQYF
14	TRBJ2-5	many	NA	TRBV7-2	TGTGCCAGCAGCTTACTGCGGGAAGGAGAGACCCAGTACTTC	CASSLLREGETQYF
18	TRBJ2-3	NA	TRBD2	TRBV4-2	TGTGCCAGCAGCCAACCGGGTTGGGAGGGGCTCTCCACAGATACGCAGTATTTT	CASSQPGWEGLSTDTQYF
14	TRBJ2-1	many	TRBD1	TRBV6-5	TGTGCCAGCAGTTCCGGGACAGGCATCAATGAGCAGTTCTTC	CASSSGTGINEQFF
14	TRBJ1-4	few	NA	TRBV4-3	TGCGCCAGCAGCCAAGGGGATTTCGGTGAAAAACTGTTTTTT	CASSQGDFGEKLFF
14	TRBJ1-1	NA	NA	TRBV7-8	TGTGCCAGCAGCACGACTTCGGGGCGGACAGAAGCTTTCTTT	CASSTTSGRTEAFF
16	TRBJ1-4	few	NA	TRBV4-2	TGTGCCAGCAGCCAAGACCGGCCCGGAACTAATGAAAAACTGTTTTTT	CASSQDRPGTNEKLFF
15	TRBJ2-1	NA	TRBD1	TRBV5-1	TGCGCCAGCAGCCGACTTGTGGGACAGGGGGCTGAGCAGTTCTTC	CASSRLVGQGAEQFF